These T cell receptor beta chains were read from a single sample in a study of shared clonotypes between healthy human individuals. Generated by immunoSEQ multiplex PCR, the TCRdb table keeps only in-frame clones and is missing some. The sample yields about 2 million clones, roughly 94% seen once. The specimen sequenced was naive CD4+ T cells sorted from blood. The receptors were gathered from a young man in good health. CDR3s include the opening cysteine and the closing phenylalanine or tryptophan. A D gene is named only where the DNA matches it firmly. Clone size is stated in some rows and not others, as once, few, many or a class when expanded.

v_call	j_call	d_call	clone_size	cdr3_aa	cdr3_nt
TRBV19	TRBJ2-6	-	-	CASTPSTRAGANVLTF	TGTGCCAGTACCCCTTCGACCAGGGCCGGGGCCAACGTCCTGACTTTC
TRBV28	TRBJ1-6	-	-	CASSLGRTPNSPLHF	TGTGCCAGCAGCCTAGGGAGGACCCCCAATTCACCCCTCCACTTT
TRBV7-2	TRBJ2-3	TRBD2	-	CASSSRGAGADTQYF	TGTGCCAGCAGCTCAAGGGGAGCGGGGGCAGATACGCAGTATTTT
TRBV6-1	TRBJ1-2	-	-	CASSGGALGQNYGYTF	TGTGCCAGCAGTGGGGGGGCCCTCGGACAGAACTATGGCTACACCTTC
TRBV9	TRBJ1-2	-	-	CASSVDETGRPGGYGYTF	TGTGCCAGCAGCGTAGACGAAACAGGGAGGCCGGGGGGCTATGGCTACACCTTC
TRBV10-3	TRBJ2-7	-	once	CAISGGKGEQYF	TGTGCCATCAGTGGGGGGAAGGGCGAGCAGTACTTC
TRBV2	TRBJ2-2	-	-	CASSGVGELFF	TGTGCCAGCAGTGGAGTAGGGGAGCTGTTTTTT
TRBV4-2	TRBJ2-7	-	-	CASSQLQASSYEQYF	TGTGCCAGCAGCCAACTACAGGCTAGCTCCTACGAGCAGTACTTC
TRBV5-1	TRBJ2-3	-	-	CASNQGGGTDTQYF	TGCGCCAGCAACCAGGGGGGAGGCACAGATACGCAGTATTTT
TRBV27	TRBJ1-5	TRBD1	-	CASNKGTGGNQPQHF	TGTGCCAGCAACAAGGGGACAGGGGGGAATCAGCCCCAGCATTTT
TRBV28	TRBJ2-2	-	-	CARGNLNTGELFF	TGTGCCCGGGGGAACCTGAACACCGGGGAGCTGTTTTTT
TRBV25-1	TRBJ1-2	TRBD1	-	CASSGPGQKYYGYTF	TGTGCCAGCAGTGGTCCGGGACAGAAGTATTATGGCTACACCTTC